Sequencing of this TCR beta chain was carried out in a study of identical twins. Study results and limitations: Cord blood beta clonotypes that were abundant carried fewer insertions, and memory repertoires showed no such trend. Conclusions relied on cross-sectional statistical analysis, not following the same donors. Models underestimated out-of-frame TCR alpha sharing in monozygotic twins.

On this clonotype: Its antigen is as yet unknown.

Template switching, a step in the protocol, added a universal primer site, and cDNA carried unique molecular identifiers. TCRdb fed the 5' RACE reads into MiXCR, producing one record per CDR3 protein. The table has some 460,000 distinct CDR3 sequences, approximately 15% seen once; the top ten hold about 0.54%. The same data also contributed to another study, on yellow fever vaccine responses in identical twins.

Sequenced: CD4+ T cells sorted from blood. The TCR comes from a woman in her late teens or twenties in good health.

CDR3 loop: CSASSTGAIGELFF. The CDR3 nucleotides are TGCAGTGCTAGCTCGACAGGGGCTATCGGGGAGCTGTTTTTT. V is TRBV20-1 and J is TRBJ2-2, with 8 positions matching TRBD1. The CDR3 totals 14 residues. Germline lookup yields CDR1 DFQATT and CDR2 SNEGSKA (reference sequence). J was trimmed by 7 bases and V by 3 bases; bases with no gene match: 7.